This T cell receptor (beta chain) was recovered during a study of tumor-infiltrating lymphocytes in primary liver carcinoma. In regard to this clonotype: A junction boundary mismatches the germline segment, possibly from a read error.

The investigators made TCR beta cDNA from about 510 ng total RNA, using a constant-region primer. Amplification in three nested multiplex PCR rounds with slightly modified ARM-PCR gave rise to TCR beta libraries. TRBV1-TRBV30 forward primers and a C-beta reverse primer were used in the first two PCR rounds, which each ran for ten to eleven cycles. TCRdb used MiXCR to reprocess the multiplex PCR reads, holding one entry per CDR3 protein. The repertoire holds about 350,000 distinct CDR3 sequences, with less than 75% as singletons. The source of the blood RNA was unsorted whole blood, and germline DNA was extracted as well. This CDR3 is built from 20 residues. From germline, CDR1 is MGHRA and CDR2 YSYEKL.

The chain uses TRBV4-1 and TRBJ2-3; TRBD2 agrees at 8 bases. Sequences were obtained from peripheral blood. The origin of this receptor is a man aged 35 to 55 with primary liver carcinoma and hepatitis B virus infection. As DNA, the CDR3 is TGCGCCAGCAGCCAACCGGGACTAACGGGAGGGCCGCAGGGCACAGATACGCGGTATTTT. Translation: CASSQPGLTGGPQGTDTRYF.